One sample yielded the 16 T cell receptor beta chains listed below, sequenced in a study of T-cell reconstitution after alpha-beta-depleted transplantation in children. This sample's TCRbeta library carried unique molecular identifier barcodes. MiXCR was run by TCRdb on the PCR reads, yielding one entry per CDR3 protein. In the table there are about 220,000 distinct CDR3 sequences, over 15% of which are singletons. The starting material was PBMCs, mostly from graft donor cells, obtained 360 days after TCRalphabeta/CD19-depleted stem cell transplant. Receptor source: a male patient aged 2-15 years who had a stem cell transplant for acute lymphoblastic leukemia, so the T cells may come from the graft donor.

This clonotype occurred a few times. V usage is TRBV2 and J usage is TRBJ2-1, with D perhaps being TRBD1 or TRBD2 (6 bases each). CDR1 is SNHLY, CDR2 FYNNEI, per germline. V lost 6 bases and J lost 7, with 19 bases in between. The CDR3 totals 15 residues. CDR3 coding DNA: TGTGCCAGCAGATACGGGGGCCGCTCTTTGAATGAGCAGTTCTTC. Its translation: CASRYGGRSLNEQFF.

In its sample, this clonotype was seen a few times. The chain recombines TRBV5-1 with TRBJ2-5; no clear D. Trimming pared 0 bases from V and 0 bases from J, leaving 6 bases between. Per germline, CDR1 SGHRS and CDR2 YFSETQ. There are 14 residues in the CDR3. CDR3 sequence: CASSLATDQETQYF. CDR3 sequence (DNA): TGCGCCAGCAGCTTGGCCACAGACCAAGAGACCCAGTACTTC.

This clonotype showed up just a few times. CDR3 coding DNA: TGCGCCAGCAGCTTGATCTCAGGGCCGAGCGCTGAAGCTTTCTTT. Translating gives CASSLISGPSAEAFF. The chain carries TRBV5-1 and TRBJ1-1; tentatively, D is TRBD1 (5 bases). In germline, CDR1 is SGHRS, CDR2 YFSETQ. Trimming shortened V by 1 base and J by 6 bases, and 16 bases separated the two germline ends. The CDR3 consists of 15 residues.

This clonotype was found a few times. CDR3 DNA: TGTGCCCCCAGGGGCCGGCAAGAGACCCAGTACTTC. Residues: CAPRGRQETQYF. The V call is TRBV2, the J call TRBJ2-5; a possible D gene is TRBD1 (6 bases). V dropped 11 bases and J dropped 2 bases, with 12 bases sitting between them. Germline CDR1 is SNHLY and CDR2 is FYNNEI. CDR3 length equals 12 residues.

The chain links TRBV7-2 to TRBJ1-2; 7 nucleotides line up with TRBD1. V lost 2 bases and J lost 4; bases outside the gene matches: 7. Germline V gene sequence: CDR1 SGHTA, CDR2 FQGNSA. The length of the CDR3 is 15 residues. As DNA, the CDR3 is TGTGCCAGCAGCTTATTGTCGCGGGACAGCTATGGCTACACCTTC. Translation gives CASSLLSRDSYGYTF.

V is TRBV5-1 and J is TRBJ1-1; 7 nucleotides align to TRBD1. Trimming took 4 bases from V and 5 from J; bases not matched to a gene: 5. The CDR3 is 13 residues long. The germline gives CDR1 SGHRS, CDR2 YFSETQ. The CDR3 is CASSRQGGTEAFF. DNA for the CDR3: TGCGCCAGCAGCAGACAGGGAGGGACTGAAGCTTTCTTT.

This clonotype came up a few times. The chain has TRBV5-1 and TRBJ2-1, with 12 bases fitting TRBD2. CDR1 SGHRS and CDR2 YFSETQ come from the germline V gene. CDR3 length: 18 amino acids. V trimming: 3 bases; J trimming: 7 bases; junction bases outside the gene matches: 14. CDR3 coding DNA: TGCGCCAGCAGCTCTTCTAGCGGGGGGGATACATGGTGGAATGAGCAGTTCTTC. Its translation is CASSSSSGGDTWWNEQFF.

This chain links TRBV19 with TRBJ2-7; D possibly corresponds to TRBD2 (6 bases). V was clipped by 5 bases and J by 0 bases, with 17 bases between them. The germline gives CDR1 LNHDA, CDR2 SQIVND (reference sequence). CDR3 length equals 16 residues. CDR3 nucleotide sequence: TGTGCCAGTAGTCCCCGGAGGACTACAGACTCCTACGAGCAGTACTTC. Protein product: CASSPRRTTDSYEQYF.

J is TRBJ2-5 and V is TRBV7-2, with a weak D call TRBD1 (6 bases). V shed 1 base and J shed 1 base, with 13 bases lying between them. This CDR3 is 16 amino acids long. CDR1 SGHTA and CDR2 FQGNSA come from the germline V gene. CDR3 sequence: CASSLGPQGSQETQYF. DNA for the CDR3: TGTGCCAGCAGCTTAGGACCCCAGGGGTCCCAAGAGACCCAGTACTTC. Together with reference TRBV7-2 and TRBJ2-5, the CDR3 gives the full variable domain: GAGVSQSPSNKVTEKGKDVELRCDPISGHTALYWYRQSLGQGLEFLIYFQGNSAPDKSGLPSDRFSAERTGGSVSTLTIQRTQQEDSAVYLCASSLGPQGSQETQYFGPGTRLLVL.

The chain joins TRBV20-1 to TRBJ2-7, with D possibly TRBD1 on 6 matching bases. Germline values: CDR1 DFQATT, CDR2 SNEGSKA (reference sequence). V was trimmed by 4 bases and J by 3 bases, leaving 19 bases between them. The CDR3 sequence is 15 residues long. CDR3 DNA sequence: TGCAGTGCTACCCTACAGGGAAGGGCTAACTACGAGCAGTACTTC. It codes for CSATLQGRANYEQYF.

A few counts support this clonotype. The gene calls are TRBV4-2 and TRBJ2-5, with D tentatively TRBD2 (5 bases). V lost 1 base and J 1 base, leaving 10 bases between the germline ends. The CDR3 has 15 amino acids. Looked up from germline, CDR1 is LGHNA and CDR2 is YNFKEQ. Here the CDR3 reads CASSQGGTSQETQYF. The CDR3 DNA reads TGTGCCAGCAGCCAAGGTGGTACTAGCCAAGAGACCCAGTACTTC.

This clonotype was observed many times. The chain employs TRBV28 and TRBJ2-1; no reliable D call. This CDR3 is 17 amino acids long. V was clipped by 5 bases and J by 0 bases, with 17 bases between them. The germline gives CDR1 MDHEN, CDR2 SYDVKM. Here the CDR3 reads CASSPLGQSSSYNEQFF. The CDR3 DNA follows: TGTGCCAGCAGTCCCCTAGGGCAGTCAAGCTCCTACAATGAGCAGTTCTTC.

The chain is built from TRBV5-1 and TRBJ2-7, with unresolved D. Per the germline V gene, CDR1 is SGHRS and CDR2 is YFSETQ. Trimming removed 4 bases from V and 3 bases from J, with 14 bases in between. This CDR3 spans 14 amino acids. The CDR3 spells CASSPLVAGYEQYF. The CDR3 region has the DNA TGCGCCAGCAGCCCCCTTGTTGCCGGCTACGAGCAGTACTTC.

This rearrangement joins TRBV15 to TRBJ2-5; no reliable D call. In germline, CDR1 is LNHNV, CDR2 YYDKDF (reference sequence). This CDR3 is 16 amino acids long. The ends were cut back, 5 bases at V and 1 base at J, with 17 bases in the middle. In DNA, the CDR3 is TGTGCCACCAGCTTATACCCCTGGGGTGTCCAAGAGACCCAGTACTTC. Amino acids: CATSLYPWGVQETQYF.

J is TRBJ2-3 and V is TRBV30; 7 bases are a match to TRBD1. J was trimmed by 12 bases and V by 2 bases; bases with no gene match: 11. The germline V gene has CDR1 GTSNPN and CDR2 SVGIG (reference sequence). The CDR3 extends over 13 amino acids. The CDR3 region is CAWSTFDRDPQYF. The CDR3 bases are TGTGCCTGGAGTACGTTCGACAGGGATCCTCAGTATTTT.

This rearrangement joins TRBV6-2 or TRBV6-3 to TRBJ2-1; D is unresolved. The CDR3 has 11 amino acids. Germline V CDR1 and CDR2: MNHEY, SVGEGT. V lost 2 bases and J 10 bases, leaving 6 bases between the germline ends. CDR3 sequence (DNA): TGTGCCAGCAGTTACCCGGAGGAGCAGTTCTTC. Amino acids: CASSYPEEQFF.